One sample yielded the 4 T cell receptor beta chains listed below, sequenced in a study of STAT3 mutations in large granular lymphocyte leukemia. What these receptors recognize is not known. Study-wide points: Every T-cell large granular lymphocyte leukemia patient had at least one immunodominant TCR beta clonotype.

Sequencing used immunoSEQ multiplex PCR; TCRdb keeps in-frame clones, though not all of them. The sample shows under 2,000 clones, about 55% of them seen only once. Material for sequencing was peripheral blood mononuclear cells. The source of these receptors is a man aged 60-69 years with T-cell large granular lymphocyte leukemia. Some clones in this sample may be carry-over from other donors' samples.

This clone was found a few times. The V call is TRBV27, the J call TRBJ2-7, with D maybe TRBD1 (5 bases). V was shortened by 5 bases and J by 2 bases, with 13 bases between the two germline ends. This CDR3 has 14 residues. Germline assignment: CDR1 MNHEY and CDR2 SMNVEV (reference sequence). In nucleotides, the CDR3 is TGTGCCAGCAGTGTCAGAACAGGACCCTACGAGCAGTACTTC. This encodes CASSVRTGPYEQYF.

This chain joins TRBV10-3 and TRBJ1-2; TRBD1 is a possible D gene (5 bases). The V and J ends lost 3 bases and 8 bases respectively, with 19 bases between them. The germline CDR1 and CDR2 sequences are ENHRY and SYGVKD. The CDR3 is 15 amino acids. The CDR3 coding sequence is TGTGCCATCAGTGATCGTACCGGGACGTTTATGGGCTACACCTTC. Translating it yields CAISDRTGTFMGYTF.

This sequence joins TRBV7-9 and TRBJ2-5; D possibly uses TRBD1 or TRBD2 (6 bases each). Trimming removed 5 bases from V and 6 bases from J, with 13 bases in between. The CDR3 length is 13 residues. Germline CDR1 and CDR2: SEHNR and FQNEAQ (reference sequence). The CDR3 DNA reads TGTGCCAGCAGCATCAGGGGAGGTCAGACCCAGTACTTC. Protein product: CASSIRGGQTQYF.

The CDR3 bases are TGTGCCAGCAGCTTACAGGGGGCTAGCAATCAGCCCCAGCATTTT. As protein: CASSLQGASNQPQHF. The rearrangement joins TRBV7-9 to TRBJ1-5; 8 nucleotides align to TRBD1. Germline V gene lookup returns CDR1 SEHNR and CDR2 FQNEAQ (reference sequence). This CDR3 is 15 amino acids long. After removal of 2 bases from V and 0 bases from J, the junction contained 0 bases not matched to a gene. The full variable domain, rest sourced from reference TRBV7-9 and TRBJ1-5, is DTGVSQNPRHKITKRGQNVTFRCDPISEHNRLYWYRQTLGQGPEFLTYFQNEAQLEKSRLLSDRFSAERPKGSFSTLEIQRTEQGDSAMYLCASSLQGASNQPQHFGDGTRLSIL.